The rows below give T cell receptor beta chains drawn from one sample of a study of blood T cells in healthy people across ages. TCRdb re-analysed the 5' RACE reads in MiXCR, keeping a single row per CDR3 protein. The table includes about 780,000 distinct CDR3 sequences, roughly 25% detected once. These records were also assigned to another study, of T cells of mothers and their children.

Material for sequencing was blood. These receptor sequences come from a boy aged 5-17 years in good health. Both conserved end residues are part of each CDR3. D genes are given only for firm matches. Clone sizes are given selectively: once, few, many, or a class where the clone is expanded.

V: TRBV7-8
D: TRBD1
J: TRBJ1-4
size: -
DNA: TGTGCCAGCAGCTTAGTACCAGGGGGACTGTTTTTT
CDR3: CASSLVPGGLFF

V: TRBV20-1
D: TRBD1
J: TRBJ1-2
size: many
DNA: TGCAGTGCTATTGACAGGGAGACCTATGGCTACACCTTC
CDR3: CSAIDRETYGYTF

V: TRBV7-6
D: -
J: TRBJ1-1
size: few
DNA: TGTGCCAGCAGCTTAGCCCCCGGAGGCGGGGCCCCGAACACTGAAGCTTTCTTT
CDR3: CASSLAPGGGAPNTEAFF

V: TRBV3-1
D: -
J: TRBJ2-5
size: -
DNA: TGTGCCAGCAGCCAAGTGGGGGAGTTGGAGACCCAGTACTTC
CDR3: CASSQVGELETQYF

V: TRBV6-6
D: -
J: TRBJ2-7
size: -
DNA: TGTGCCAGCAGTTATGTGGGTTCCTACGAGCAGTACTTC
CDR3: CASSYVGSYEQYF

V: TRBV29-1
D: -
J: TRBJ2-5
size: few
DNA: TGCAGCCCAACGGGGGCAGATTCTACCCAGTACTTC
CDR3: CSPTGADSTQYF

V: TRBV20-1
D: TRBD2
J: TRBJ2-3
size: few
DNA: TGCAGTGCTAGGCCGGGACTAGAGAGAGTAGGAGCAGATACGCAGTATTTT
CDR3: CSARPGLERVGADTQYF

V: TRBV7-2
D: -
J: TRBJ2-1
size: once
DNA: TGTGCCAGCAGCTCGCGGCGGTACAATGAGCAGTTCTTC
CDR3: CASSSRRYNEQFF

V: TRBV18
D: -
J: TRBJ2-1
size: -
DNA: TGTGCCAGCGCCCCGGATGCGTCAAGCGAGCAGTTCTTC
CDR3: CASAPDASSEQFF

V: TRBV7-9
D: -
J: TRBJ1-5
size: -
DNA: TGTGCCAGCAGCACCTCTGGGACTCGGGGCAATCAGCCCCAGCATTTT
CDR3: CASSTSGTRGNQPQHF

V: TRBV10-3
D: TRBD2
J: TRBJ2-5
size: -
DNA: TGTGCCATCAGCAGGGAGGGAGAGACCCAGTACTTC
CDR3: CAISREGETQYF

V: TRBV28
D: -
J: TRBJ2-7
size: -
DNA: TGTGCCAGCATGCAGGCCGGGCGGTACGAGCAGTACTTC
CDR3: CASMQAGRYEQYF

V: TRBV20-1
D: -
J: TRBJ2-7
size: -
DNA: TGCAGTGCTAGATGGGGGGCCTTAAAGCCCTACGAGCAGTACTTC
CDR3: CSARWGALKPYEQYF

V: TRBV4-1
D: TRBD2
J: TRBJ2-5
size: -
DNA: TGCGCCAGCAGCCAGCTTAGCGGGGTCGAGACCCAGTACTTC
CDR3: CASSQLSGVETQYF

V: TRBV7-3
D: TRBD2
J: TRBJ2-1
size: -
DNA: TGTGCCAGCAGCCAGACTAGCGGGAGCTACAATGAGCAGTTCTTC
CDR3: CASSQTSGSYNEQFF

V: TRBV3-1
D: -
J: TRBJ2-2
size: -
DNA: TGTGCCAGCCAGCCCGGTACCGGGGAGCTGTTTTTT
CDR3: CASQPGTGELFF

V: TRBV29-1
D: -
J: TRBJ2-4
size: -
DNA: TGCAGCGTTGAATCAAGGGGAAAAAACATTCAGTACTTC
CDR3: CSVESRGKNIQYF

V: TRBV12-3/TRBV12-4
D: -
J: TRBJ2-3
size: -
DNA: TGTGCCAGCAGCCCAGGGCAAGATACGCAGTATTTT
CDR3: CASSPGQDTQYF

V: TRBV7-8
D: TRBD2
J: TRBJ2-3
size: -
DNA: TGTGCCAGCAGGCAGGGTCGTTTTAGCGGGGGCACAGATACGCAGTATTTT
CDR3: CASRQGRFSGGTDTQYF

V: TRBV24-1
D: TRBD1
J: TRBJ2-7
size: many
DNA: TGTGCCACCAGTGATGTCGACAGGGTCTACGAGCAGTACTTC
CDR3: CATSDVDRVYEQYF

V: TRBV14
D: -
J: TRBJ2-7
size: few
DNA: TGTGCCAGCAGCCATCGGCTTTACGAGCAGTACTTC
CDR3: CASSHRLYEQYF

V: TRBV15
D: TRBD1
J: TRBJ2-3
size: -
DNA: TGTGCCACCAGCAGTGGGCAGGGGGAAGATACGCAGTATTTT
CDR3: CATSSGQGEDTQYF

V: TRBV12-3/TRBV12-4
D: -
J: TRBJ1-2
size: few
DNA: TGTGCCAGCAGCCCGCCCGTAAGATATGGCTACACCTTC
CDR3: CASSPPVRYGYTF

V: TRBV14
D: TRBD1
J: TRBJ2-1
size: -
DNA: TGTGCCAGCAGCCAATGGGACAGGGCTTTCAATGAGCAGTTCTTC
CDR3: CASSQWDRAFNEQFF

V: TRBV6-1
D: TRBD1
J: TRBJ1-6
size: -
DNA: TGTGCCAGCAGCCTTCTGGGAGGGGGCTACTACCTTGACTCACCCCTCCACTTT
CDR3: CASSLLGGGYYLDSPLHF

V: TRBV7-9
D: -
J: TRBJ2-5
size: few
DNA: TGTGCCAGCAGCTTAGTTCCGAAGACCCAGTACTTC
CDR3: CASSLVPKTQYF

V: TRBV6-5
D: -
J: TRBJ2-1
size: few
DNA: TGTGCCAGCAGCCCCCGGGGGGCCTATGAGCAGTTCTTC
CDR3: CASSPRGAYEQFF

V: TRBV10-3
D: TRBD1
J: TRBJ2-5
size: -
DNA: TGTGCCATCAGTGAGCCACGCGGGGGACAGGGAGAGTTTGAGAGAGAGACCCAGTACTTC
CDR3: CAISEPRGGQGEFERETQYF

V: TRBV5-1
D: -
J: TRBJ1-1
size: few
DNA: TGCGCCAGCAGCTTGGAACAGGGCCATCGAGAAGCTTTCTTT
CDR3: CASSLEQGHREAFF

V: TRBV15
D: TRBD1
J: TRBJ2-3
size: -
DNA: TGTGCCACCAGCAGAGGGATCTGGGGACAGGGCACAGATACGCAGTATTTT
CDR3: CATSRGIWGQGTDTQYF

V: TRBV6-1
D: TRBD2
J: TRBJ2-1
size: -
DNA: TGTGCCAGCAGTGCACTATCGGCTGCGGGAGAGACCCAGTGCTTC
CDR3: CASSALSAAGETQCF

V: TRBV12-3/TRBV12-4
D: -
J: TRBJ1-4
size: -
DNA: TGTGCCAGCAACTCAGGGGAACCTAATGAAAAACTGTTTTTT
CDR3: CASNSGEPNEKLFF

V: TRBV4-3
D: -
J: TRBJ2-1
size: -
DNA: TGCGCCAGCAGCCAGTCACCTCTATCGGCCTCGCCCCTCAATGAGCAGTTCTTC
CDR3: CASSQSPLSASPLNEQFF

V: TRBV3-1
D: -
J: TRBJ2-5
size: -
DNA: TGTACCAGCAGCCACGTGGGGACCCAGTACTTC
CDR3: CTSSHVGTQYF

V: TRBV3-1
D: -
J: TRBJ2-1
size: -
DNA: TGTGCCAGCAGCCAAGGTGGGGGGCCCCTCTACAATGAGCAGTTCTTC
CDR3: CASSQGGGPLYNEQFF

V: TRBV29-1
D: TRBD2
J: TRBJ2-1
size: few
DNA: TGCAGCGTTGACCCGGGACTAGCGAACTACAATGAGCAGTTCTTC
CDR3: CSVDPGLANYNEQFF

V: TRBV3-1
D: -
J: TRBJ1-2
size: -
DNA: TGTGCCAGCAGCCAAGATTGGGGAGGGCTAGATGGCTACACCTTC
CDR3: CASSQDWGGLDGYTF

V: TRBV20-1
D: -
J: TRBJ2-3
size: few
DNA: TGCAGTGCTGGGGGACCTGGGGGTTCAGATACGCAGTATTTT
CDR3: CSAGGPGGSDTQYF

V: TRBV30
D: TRBD1
J: TRBJ1-2
size: few
DNA: TGTGCCTGGAATTCAAACGGGGACAGGGAGTTTTATGGCTACACCTTC
CDR3: CAWNSNGDREFYGYTF

V: TRBV18
D: TRBD1
J: TRBJ1-4
size: -
DNA: TGTGCCAGCCTACGGGGGACAGGGACAAGCGAAAAACTGTTTTTT
CDR3: CASLRGTGTSEKLFF

V: TRBV12-3/TRBV12-4
D: -
J: TRBJ2-5
size: few
DNA: TGTGCCAGCAGCCTGATCGGGGGCAGGGAGACCCAGTACTTC
CDR3: CASSLIGGRETQYF

V: TRBV29-1
D: -
J: TRBJ2-3
size: -
DNA: TGCAGCACCCTCAGCACAGATACGCAGTATTTT
CDR3: CSTLSTDTQYF

V: TRBV5-5
D: -
J: TRBJ2-3
size: -
DNA: TGTGCCAGCAGCTTGTTAGAGGGGGGCAGGGGGATTTCAGATACGCAGTATTTT
CDR3: CASSLLEGGRGISDTQYF

V: TRBV3-1
D: -
J: TRBJ2-1
size: few
DNA: TGTGCCAGCAGCCAAGATGTACTGGGCAATGAGCAGTTCTTC
CDR3: CASSQDVLGNEQFF

V: TRBV5-1
D: -
J: TRBJ2-2
size: few
DNA: TGCGCCAGCTTGGAGGAGACTAACGGGGAGCTGTTTTTT
CDR3: CASLEETNGELFF

V: TRBV28
D: -
J: TRBJ2-5
size: -
DNA: TGTGCCAGCAACGGGGCGCTGGGGCAGACCCAGTACTTC
CDR3: CASNGALGQTQYF

V: TRBV20-1
D: TRBD2
J: TRBJ2-3
size: -
DNA: TGCAGTGCTCCGTCCCCCAGAGGGAGCGGGGATTTTTCAGATACGCAGTATTTT
CDR3: CSAPSPRGSGDFSDTQYF

V: TRBV5-1
D: TRBD2
J: TRBJ2-3
size: -
DNA: TGCGCCAGCAGCGACGCGGGGGGGCAAGGAGATACGCAGTATTTT
CDR3: CASSDAGGQGDTQYF

V: TRBV6-6
D: -
J: TRBJ1-1
size: many
DNA: TGTGCCAGCAGTTACGCTGAGAACACTGAAGCTTTCTTT
CDR3: CASSYAENTEAFF

V: TRBV24-1
D: TRBD1
J: TRBJ1-1
size: few
DNA: TGTGCCACCAGTGGCCCCGACAGGGCCACTAAAACGACTGAAGCTTTCTTT
CDR3: CATSGPDRATKTTEAFF

V: TRBV4-2
D: TRBD2
J: TRBJ2-3
size: few
DNA: TGTGCCAGCAGCCGAGAGACTAGCGGGGGCACAGATACGCAGTATTTT
CDR3: CASSRETSGGTDTQYF

V: TRBV12-3/TRBV12-4
D: -
J: TRBJ1-4
size: few
DNA: TGTGCCAGCAGCATCGGGGGCAGGGATGAAAAACTGTTTTTT
CDR3: CASSIGGRDEKLFF

V: TRBV5-1
D: -
J: TRBJ1-2
size: few
DNA: TGCGCCAGCAGCTTGATTCCCCGTAACTATGGCTACACCTTC
CDR3: CASSLIPRNYGYTF